This is a list of T cell receptor beta chains from one sample in a study of OX40 agonist ivuxolimab in advanced cancers. Measured with immunoSEQ multiplex PCR; TCRdb has only the in-frame clones, and not every one. The sample carries 20,000 to 25,000 clones, roughly 72% recorded once. Source: CD4+ or CD8+ T cells sorted from blood, taken in a trial of the OX40 agonist ivuxolimab. These receptors all come from an adult with an advanced solid tumor such as melanoma, head and neck, liver or kidney cancer. Both conserved end residues are trimmed from each CDR3.

J gene,V gene,CDR3 protein
TRBJ1-5,TRBV4-1,ASSQGVGRAQPQH
TRBJ2-1,TRBV7-3,ASSFASGGYNEQF
TRBJ2-7,TRBV11-2,ASSPGTNDEQY
TRBJ2-1,TRBV5-4,ASSWGGVNEQF
TRBJ2-5,TRBV7-9,ASSPTGTLQETQY
TRBJ1-1,TRBV9,ASSVVGKNTEAF
TRBJ1-6,TRBV6-1,ASSEIASSSSPLH
TRBJ2-7,TRBV7-4,ASSLTYLEQY
TRBJ1-2,TRBV9,ASKREVDYGYT
TRBJ2-5,TRBV11-1,ASSSTGGGEETQY
TRBJ1-1,TRBV19,ASSLVLMNTEAF
TRBJ1-1,TRBV29-1,SVVWPLDTEAF
TRBJ2-5,TRBV5-8,ASSLFQGGQETQY
TRBJ2-5,TRBV15,ATSRDTGTSDYQETQY
TRBJ1-1,TRBV5-6,ASSPLTTVNTEAF
TRBJ2-5,TRBV6-5,ASSYSGGGETQY
TRBJ1-1,TRBV28,ASTPMTGRTEAF
TRBJ1-5,TRBV19,ASSITTDREDQPQH
TRBJ2-5,TRBV5-6,ASSWNYRAYQETQY
TRBJ2-5,TRBV7-9,ASSDPGETQY